This TCR beta chain stems from a study of blood T cells in healthy people across ages. Study observations and caveats: Higher diversity and more naive CD4+ cells were features of long-lived donors, compared to aged donors.

Caucasian, healthy and from Russia, the donors were aged between about 6 and 90. As concerns this clonotype: What it recognizes is unknown.

V was pared by 1 base and J by 1 base, with 10 bases between. CDR3 length: 15 residues. Germline CDR1 is MGHRA and CDR2 is YSYEKL. For the second PCR, which ran for roughly 6 to 12 cycles, a sample-barcoded 5' primer and a J-beta primer mix were used. TCRdb re-derived calls from the 5' RACE reads in MiXCR, one entry per CDR3 protein. The table shows roughly 1,500,000 distinct CDR3 sequences, with 42% occurring only once. The chain uses TRBV4-1 and TRBJ2-5; weak D call: TRBD1 (6 bases). Material for sequencing was blood. The source is a young woman in good health. CDR3 nucleotides: TGCGCCAGCAGCCAAGGGGACAACATCCAAGAGACCCAGTACTTC. Translated: CASSQGDNIQETQYF.